This entry is about one T cell receptor (beta chain). The PCR contained 60 Vbeta and 13 Jbeta primers. Clones were read by immunoSEQ multiplex PCR, and TCRdb kept only the in-frame ones, dropping some. The sample lists around 100,000 clones, 50% to 75% occurring once. This sample was taken from a study of cytomegalovirus exposure and HLA in healthy donors. This receptor was obtained from a man aged 25 to 40 in good health and CMV-seronegative. The sequenced sample was PBMCs.

Here the CDR3 reads CASSYKRNNEQFF. CDR3 nucleotides: TGCGCCAGCAGCTATAAGCGGAACAATGAGCAGTTCTTC. The chain recombines TRBV10-1 with TRBJ2-1, with D perhaps matching TRBD2 (5 bases). V was pared by 6 bases and J by 5 bases, with 11 bases between. Germline V gene data show CDR1 as WNHNN and CDR2 as SYGVQD (reference sequence). The CDR3 has 13 residues.